Listed below are T cell receptor beta chains from one sample, sequenced in a study of blood T cell repertoires in COVID-19. Sequencing was performed with immunoSEQ multiplex PCR; in TCRdb, only in-frame clones are kept and a portion is missing. The profile shows about 190,000 clones, 90% of them singletons. Specimen: peripheral blood. These receptors were obtained from a man aged 45 to 65 with acute or convalescent COVID-19. Each CDR3 is given with its conserved first and last residue. The order of the fields is V gene, J gene, clone size, D gene, CDR3 protein, CDR3 DNA. D genes are given only for firm matches. The listing skips clone size in some rows; elsewhere it reads once, few, many or a size class.

TRBV28	TRBJ1-1	NA	NA	CASSLDQGPVEGAFF	TGTGCCAGCAGTTTAGACCAGGGCCCAGTAGAAGGAGCTTTCTTT
TRBV30	TRBJ1-2	NA	TRBD1	CAWIRDSQLANYGYTF	TGTGCCTGGATCCGGGACAGTCAACTAGCTAACTATGGCTACACCTTC
TRBV11-2	TRBJ1-2	once	TRBD1	CASSLRQGIYGYTF	TGTGCCAGCAGCTTACGACAGGGGATTTATGGCTACACCTTC
TRBV24-1	TRBJ1-1	NA	NA	CATSLSGREAFF	TGTGCCACCAGTCTATCAGGTCGTGAAGCTTTCTTT
TRBV5-6	TRBJ2-5	NA	NA	CASSHQETQYF	TGTGCCAGCAGCCACCAGGAGACCCAGTACTTC
TRBV6-1	TRBJ1-5	once	NA	CASSERGPYSNQPQHF	TGTGCCAGCAGTGAGCGAGGGCCATATAGCAATCAGCCCCAGCATTTT
TRBV5-1	TRBJ2-3	NA	TRBD2	CASTLAGAADTQYF	TGCGCCAGCACCCTAGCGGGGGCGGCAGATACGCAGTATTTT
TRBV27	TRBJ2-7	NA	NA	CASSPSGIAYEQYF	TGTGCCAGCAGTCCGTCCGGGATAGCCTACGAGCAGTACTTC
TRBV6-2/TRBV6-3	TRBJ2-5	NA	NA	CASSVDFSRGETQYF	TGTGCCAGCAGTGTGGACTTCTCTCGGGGAGAGACCCAGTACTTC
TRBV30	TRBJ2-3	NA	NA	CAWGQLEAVRTDTQYF	TGTGCCTGGGGACAACTAGAGGCGGTTCGAACAGATACGCAGTATTTT
TRBV4-3	TRBJ2-3	once	NA	CASSQRGSTDTQYF	TGCGCCAGCAGCCAAAGGGGGAGCACAGATACGCAGTATTTT
TRBV9	TRBJ2-3	once	TRBD2	CASTPRGISDTQYF	TGTGCCAGCACCCCGCGGGGGATTTCAGATACGCAGTATTTT
TRBV24-1	TRBJ2-3	NA	NA	CATSVADYNTDTQYF	TGTGCCACCAGTGTCGCGGACTACAACACAGATACGCAGTATTTT